This TCR beta chain was obtained from a study of identical twins. This clonotype occurred many times. Its cognate antigen is unknown. With 5 bases removed from V and 0 bases from J, the gap between germline ends came to 11 bases. The CDR3 covers 15 residues. The V gene's germline CDR1 is MNHEY and CDR2 SVGAGI. Broader study findings: High-abundance cord blood beta clonotypes had fewer insertions; memory repertoires showed none. Invariant MAIT and iNKT cells could partly confound zero-insertion analyses. For monozygotic twins, models underestimated out-of-frame TCR alpha sharing. Excess sharing by twins proved weaker in beta out-of-frame sequences.

TCRdb passed the 5' RACE reads through MiXCR, listing each CDR3 protein once. The table has under 400,000 distinct CDR3 sequences, approximately 9.1% seen once. The specimen sequenced was naive T cells sorted from blood. The rearrangement joins TRBV6-5 to TRBJ1-3, with D maybe TRBD1 (6 bases). The sequence came from a woman in her forties or fifties in good health. CDR3 nucleotides: TGTGCCAGCAGTCCTTCGGACAGCTCTGGAAACACCATATATTTT. Encoded protein: CASSPSDSSGNTIYF.